This TCR beta chain came from a study of T cell responses to AZD1222 COVID-19 vaccine. The count of this clone is one. Germline CDR1 reads SQVTM; CDR2 reads ANQGSEA. V dropped 0 bases and J dropped 6 bases, with 5 bases sitting between them. This CDR3 is built from 11 residues. Profiling relied on immunoSEQ multiplex PCR, and the TCRdb table lists in-frame clones only, not all of them. Of approximately 100,000 clones listed, approximately 88% are singletons. The chain combines TRBV29-1 with TRBJ1-1; unclear D gene. The sequence came from an adult in good health. The material sequenced was peripheral blood, taken on day 0 of AZD1222 vaccination. CDR3 in amino acids: CSVEDSAEAFF. The CDR3 nucleotides read TGCAGCGTTGAAGACTCCGCTGAAGCTTTCTTT.